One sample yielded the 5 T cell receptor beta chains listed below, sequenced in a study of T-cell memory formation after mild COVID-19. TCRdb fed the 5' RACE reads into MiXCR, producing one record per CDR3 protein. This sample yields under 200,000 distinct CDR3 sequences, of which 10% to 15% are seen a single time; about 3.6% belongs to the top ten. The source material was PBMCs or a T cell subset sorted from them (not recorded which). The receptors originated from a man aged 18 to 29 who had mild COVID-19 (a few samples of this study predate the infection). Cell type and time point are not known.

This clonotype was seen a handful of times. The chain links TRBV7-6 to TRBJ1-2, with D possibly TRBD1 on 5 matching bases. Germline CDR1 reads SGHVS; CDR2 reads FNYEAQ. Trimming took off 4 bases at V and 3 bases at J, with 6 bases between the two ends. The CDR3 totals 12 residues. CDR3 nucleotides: TGTGCCAGCAGCTCCAGGGACTATGGCTACACCTTC. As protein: CASSSRDYGYTF.

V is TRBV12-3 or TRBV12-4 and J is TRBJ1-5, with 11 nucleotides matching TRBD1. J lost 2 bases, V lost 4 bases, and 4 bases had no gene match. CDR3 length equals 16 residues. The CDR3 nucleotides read TGTGCCAGCAGTTGGGACAGGGGGAAGCGCAATCAGCCCCAGCATTTT. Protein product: CASSWDRGKRNQPQHF.

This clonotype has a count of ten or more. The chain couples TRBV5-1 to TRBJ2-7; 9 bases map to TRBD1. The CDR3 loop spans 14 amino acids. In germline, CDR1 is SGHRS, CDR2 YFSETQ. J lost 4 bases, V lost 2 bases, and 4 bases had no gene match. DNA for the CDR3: TGCGCCAGCAGCTTCCGACAGGGGGTATACGAGCAGTACTTC. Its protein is CASSFRQGVYEQYF.

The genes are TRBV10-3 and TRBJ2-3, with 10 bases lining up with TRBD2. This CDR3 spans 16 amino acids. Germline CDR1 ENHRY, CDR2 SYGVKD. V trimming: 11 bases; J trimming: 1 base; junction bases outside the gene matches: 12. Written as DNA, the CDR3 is TGTGCCTCCCGCACGGGGCTAGCGGGGGGCACAGATACGCAGTATTTT. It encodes CASRTGLAGGTDTQYF.

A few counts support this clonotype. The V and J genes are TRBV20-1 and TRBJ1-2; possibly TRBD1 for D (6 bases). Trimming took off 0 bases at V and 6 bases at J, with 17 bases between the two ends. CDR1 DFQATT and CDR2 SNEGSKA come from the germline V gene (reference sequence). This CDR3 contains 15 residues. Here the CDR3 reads CSARDPSGQSNGYTF. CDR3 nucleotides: TGCAGTGCTAGAGACCCCTCGGGACAATCGAATGGCTACACCTTC.